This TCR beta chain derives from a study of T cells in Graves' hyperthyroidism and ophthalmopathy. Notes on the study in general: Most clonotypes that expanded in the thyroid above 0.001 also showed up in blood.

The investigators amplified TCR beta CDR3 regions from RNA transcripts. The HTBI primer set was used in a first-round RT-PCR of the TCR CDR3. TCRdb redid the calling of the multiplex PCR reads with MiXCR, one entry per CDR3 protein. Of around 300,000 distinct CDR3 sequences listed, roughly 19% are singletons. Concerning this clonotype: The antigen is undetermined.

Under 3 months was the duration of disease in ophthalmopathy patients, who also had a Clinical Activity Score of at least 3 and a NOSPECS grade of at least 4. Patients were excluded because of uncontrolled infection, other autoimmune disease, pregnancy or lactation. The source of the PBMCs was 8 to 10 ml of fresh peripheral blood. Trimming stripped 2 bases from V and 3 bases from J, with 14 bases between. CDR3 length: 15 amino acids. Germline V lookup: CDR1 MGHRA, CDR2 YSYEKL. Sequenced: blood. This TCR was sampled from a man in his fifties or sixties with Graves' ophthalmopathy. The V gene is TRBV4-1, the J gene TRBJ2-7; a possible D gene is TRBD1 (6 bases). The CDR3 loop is CASSQLTSGVYEQYF. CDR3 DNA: TGCGCCAGCAGCCAATTAACGTCAGGGGTCTACGAGCAGTACTTC.